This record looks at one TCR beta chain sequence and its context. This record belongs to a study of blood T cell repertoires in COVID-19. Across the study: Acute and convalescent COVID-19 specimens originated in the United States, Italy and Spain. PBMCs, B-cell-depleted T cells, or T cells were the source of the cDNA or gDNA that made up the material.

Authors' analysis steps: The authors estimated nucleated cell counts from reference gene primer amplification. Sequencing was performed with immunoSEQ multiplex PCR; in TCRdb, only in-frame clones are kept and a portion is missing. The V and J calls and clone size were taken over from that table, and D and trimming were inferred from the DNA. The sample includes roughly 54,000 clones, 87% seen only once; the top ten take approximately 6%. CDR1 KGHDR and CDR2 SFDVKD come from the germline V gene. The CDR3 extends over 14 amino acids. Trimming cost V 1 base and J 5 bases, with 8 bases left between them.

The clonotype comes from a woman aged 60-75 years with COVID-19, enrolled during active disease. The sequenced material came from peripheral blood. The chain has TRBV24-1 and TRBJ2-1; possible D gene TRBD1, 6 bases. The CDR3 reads CATSDFGGHNEQFF. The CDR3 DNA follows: TGTGCCACCAGTGATTTTGGGGGCCACAATGAGCAGTTCTTC.